This T cell receptor (beta chain) was observed in a study of blood T cell repertoires in COVID-19. Using immunoSEQ multiplex PCR, the repertoire was profiled, and TCRdb retains in-frame clones only, with some absent. The sample consists of more than 200,000 clones, around 84% of them appearing once. Germline V CDR1 and CDR2: SNHLY, FYNNEI. V gave up 3 bases and J gave up 5 bases; unmatched junction bases: 7. The CDR3 is made up of 15 amino acids. This chain uses TRBV2 with TRBJ2-5, with TRBD1 matching 9 bases. This clonotype was obtained from a woman aged 45 to 65 who had recovered from COVID-19. The sample comprised PBMCs or T cells enriched from blood (not recorded which). This CDR3 reads CASSEDKQGAETQYF. The CDR3 DNA is TGTGCCAGCAGTGAGGACAAACAGGGGGCTGAGACCCAGTACTTC. Full variable domain (missing parts from reference TRBV2 and TRBJ2-5): EPEVTQTPSHQVTQMGQEVILRCVPISNHLYFYWYRQILGQKVEFLVSFYNNEISEKSEIFDDQFSVERPDGSNFTLKIRSTKLEDSAMYFCASSEDKQGAETQYFGPGTRLLVL.